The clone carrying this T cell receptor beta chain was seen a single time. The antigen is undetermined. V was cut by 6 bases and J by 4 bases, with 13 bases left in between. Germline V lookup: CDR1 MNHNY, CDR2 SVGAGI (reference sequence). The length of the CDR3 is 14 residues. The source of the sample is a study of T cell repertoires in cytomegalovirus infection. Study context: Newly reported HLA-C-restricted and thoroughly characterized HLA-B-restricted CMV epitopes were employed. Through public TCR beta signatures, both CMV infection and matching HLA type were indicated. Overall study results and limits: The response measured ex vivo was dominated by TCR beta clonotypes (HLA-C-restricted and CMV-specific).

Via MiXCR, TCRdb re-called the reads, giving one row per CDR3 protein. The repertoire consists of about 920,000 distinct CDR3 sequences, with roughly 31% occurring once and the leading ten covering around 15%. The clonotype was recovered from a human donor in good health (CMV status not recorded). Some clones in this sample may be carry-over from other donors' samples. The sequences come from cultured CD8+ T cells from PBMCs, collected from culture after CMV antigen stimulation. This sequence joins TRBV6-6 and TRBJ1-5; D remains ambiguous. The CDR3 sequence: CASREGVWNQPQHF. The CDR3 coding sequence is TGTGCCAGCAGGGAGGGCGTTTGGAATCAGCCCCAGCATTTT.